Listed below are T cell receptor beta chains from one sample, sequenced in a study of blood T cell repertoires in COVID-19. Assay: immunoSEQ multiplex PCR; the TCRdb copy retains only in-frame clones and omits some. The repertoire holds approximately 150,000 clones, with approximately 91% as singletons. Sequencing input: peripheral blood. The receptors originated from a man between 18 and 35 years old with COVID-19, enrolled during active disease. Each CDR3 is given with its conserved first and last residue. The D gene is left open where the match is weak. Part of the rows lack a size; the others show once, few, many or a class for expanded clones.

abundance: .; j_gene: TRBJ2-1; v_gene: TRBV6-4; d_gene: TRBD2; CDR3aa: CASSDVAGLHNEQFF; CDR3nt: TGTGCCAGCAGTGACGTAGCGGGACTGCACAATGAGCAGTTCTTC
abundance: once; j_gene: TRBJ2-3; v_gene: TRBV28; d_gene: .; CDR3aa: CASSLTGSTDTQYF; CDR3nt: TGTGCCAGCAGTTTAACAGGTAGCACAGATACGCAGTATTTT
abundance: .; j_gene: TRBJ2-1; v_gene: TRBV19; d_gene: .; CDR3aa: CASSKLLREQFF; CDR3nt: TGTGCCAGTAGTAAACTCCTGAGGGAGCAGTTCTTC
abundance: .; j_gene: TRBJ2-5; v_gene: TRBV5-1; d_gene: TRBD1; CDR3aa: CASSLGTGGPQETQYF; CDR3nt: TGCGCCAGCAGCCTCGGGACAGGCGGACCTCAAGAGACCCAGTACTTC
abundance: .; j_gene: TRBJ1-4; v_gene: TRBV6-5; d_gene: TRBD1; CDR3aa: CASSYGQGELLF; CDR3nt: TGTGCCAGCAGTTACGGACAGGGAGAACTGCTTTTT
abundance: .; j_gene: TRBJ1-5; v_gene: TRBV6-2/TRBV6-3; d_gene: .; CDR3aa: CASSYRRGQPQHF; CDR3nt: TGTGCCAGCAGTTACCGGCGCGGTCAGCCCCAGCATTTT
abundance: .; j_gene: TRBJ2-2; v_gene: TRBV19; d_gene: TRBD2; CDR3aa: CASSISSSGLGWELFF; CDR3nt: TGTGCCAGTAGTATTTCTTCTAGCGGCCTGGGTTGGGAGCTGTTTTTT
abundance: .; j_gene: TRBJ1-5; v_gene: TRBV5-5; d_gene: TRBD1; CDR3aa: CASSLQGVSNQPQHF; CDR3nt: TGTGCCAGCAGCCTACAGGGGGTGAGCAATCAGCCCCAGCATTTT
abundance: once; j_gene: TRBJ1-1; v_gene: TRBV5-1; d_gene: .; CDR3aa: CASSPAGPNTEAFF; CDR3nt: TGCGCCAGCAGTCCCGCGGGGCCGAACACTGAAGCTTTCTTT
abundance: .; j_gene: TRBJ1-3; v_gene: TRBV7-6; d_gene: .; CDR3aa: CASSLQGDSPGNTIYF; CDR3nt: TGTGCCAGCAGCCTCCAGGGTGACTCACCTGGAAACACCATATATTTT
abundance: .; j_gene: TRBJ2-2; v_gene: TRBV6-5; d_gene: .; CDR3aa: CAGSDKPNTGELFF; CDR3nt: TGTGCCGGATCGGACAAGCCGAACACCGGGGAGCTGTTTTTT
abundance: .; j_gene: TRBJ2-1; v_gene: TRBV29-1; d_gene: .; CDR3aa: CSVPSGFHSYNEQFF; CDR3nt: TGCAGCGTCCCCAGCGGTTTTCACTCCTACAATGAGCAGTTCTTC
abundance: .; j_gene: TRBJ1-5; v_gene: TRBV5-6; d_gene: TRBD1; CDR3aa: CASSFGTGDQPQHF; CDR3nt: TGTGCCAGCAGTTTCGGGACAGGCGATCAGCCCCAGCATTTT
abundance: .; j_gene: TRBJ1-4; v_gene: TRBV5-1; d_gene: TRBD1; CDR3aa: CASSLGQGSEKLFF; CDR3nt: TGCGCCAGCAGCCTGGGACAGGGCTCTGAAAAACTGTTTTTT
abundance: .; j_gene: TRBJ2-3; v_gene: TRBV5-6; d_gene: .; CDR3aa: CASSLGVNTQYF; CDR3nt: TGTGCCAGCAGCTTGGGTGTCAATACGCAGTATTTT
abundance: .; j_gene: TRBJ2-3; v_gene: TRBV11-1; d_gene: .; CDR3aa: CASSLGQSTDTQYF; CDR3nt: TGTGCCAGCAGCTTAGGCCAGAGCACAGATACGCAGTATTTT
abundance: .; j_gene: TRBJ2-1; v_gene: TRBV3-1/TRBV3-2; d_gene: .; CDR3aa: CASSQTFSSYNEQFF; CDR3nt: TGTGCCAGCAGCCAAACGTTTAGCTCCTACAATGAGCAGTTCTTC
abundance: .; j_gene: TRBJ2-6; v_gene: TRBV7-9; d_gene: TRBD1; CDR3aa: CASSFPGQGAEGANVLTF; CDR3nt: TGTGCCAGCAGCTTCCCCGGACAGGGGGCTGAAGGGGCCAACGTCCTGACTTTC
abundance: .; j_gene: TRBJ2-1; v_gene: TRBV10-3; d_gene: .; CDR3aa: CAISQLAEQFF; CDR3nt: TGTGCCATCAGCCAACTAGCTGAGCAGTTCTTC
abundance: .; j_gene: TRBJ2-5; v_gene: TRBV4-3; d_gene: TRBD2; CDR3aa: CASSLWTSGRAQETQYF; CDR3nt: TGCGCCAGCAGCCTTTGGACTAGCGGGAGGGCCCAAGAGACCCAGTACTTC
abundance: .; j_gene: TRBJ2-1; v_gene: TRBV19; d_gene: TRBD1; CDR3aa: CAISGQEDNEQFF; CDR3nt: TGTGCCATTTCGGGACAGGAGGATAATGAGCAGTTCTTC
abundance: once; j_gene: TRBJ2-7; v_gene: TRBV29-1; d_gene: TRBD2; CDR3aa: CSVGGLAGGSYEQYF; CDR3nt: TGCAGCGTTGGGGGACTAGCGGGAGGCTCCTACGAGCAGTACTTC